This T cell receptor beta chain appears in the sequencing data of a study of blood T cell repertoires in COVID-19. Study information: COVID-19 samples collected from the United States, Italy and Spain covered acute and convalescent phases.

Sequenced by immunoSEQ multiplex PCR; TCRdb stores in-frame clones only, minus some. The sample lists around 70,000 clones; 80% were seen once. This receptor was taken from a human donor in a cohort sampled during active COVID-19. What was sequenced was peripheral blood.

The CDR3 loop is CASSYRVLGTEAFF. CDR3 DNA: TGTGCCAGCAGTTACCGGGTGTTGGGCACTGAAGCTTTCTTT. This sequence joins TRBV6-2 or TRBV6-3 and TRBJ1-1; D ambiguous. The V end lost 2 bases, the J end lost 4 bases, and 11 bases lay between the germline ends. Germline V CDR1 and CDR2: MNHEY, SVGEGT. This CDR3 has 14 residues.